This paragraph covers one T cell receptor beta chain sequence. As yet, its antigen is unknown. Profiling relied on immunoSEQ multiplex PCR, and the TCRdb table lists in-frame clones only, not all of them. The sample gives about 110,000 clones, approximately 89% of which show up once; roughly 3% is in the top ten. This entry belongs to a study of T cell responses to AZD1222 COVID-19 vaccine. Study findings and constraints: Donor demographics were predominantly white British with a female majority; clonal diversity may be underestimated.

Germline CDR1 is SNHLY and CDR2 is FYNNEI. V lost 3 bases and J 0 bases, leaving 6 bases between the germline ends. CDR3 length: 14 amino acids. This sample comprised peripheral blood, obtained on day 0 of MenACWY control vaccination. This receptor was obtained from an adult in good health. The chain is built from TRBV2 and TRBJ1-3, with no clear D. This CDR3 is CASSDRASGNTIYF. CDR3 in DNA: TGTGCCAGCAGTGACCGGGCCTCTGGAAACACCATATATTTT.